One sample yielded the 24 T cell receptor beta chains listed below, sequenced in a study of cytomegalovirus exposure and HLA in healthy donors. Vbeta (60) and Jbeta (13) primers were used in the PCR. Some clones are missing from TCRdb's copy, which holds only in-frame ones; the method was immunoSEQ multiplex PCR. This sample has approximately 150,000 clones; roughly 80% occur once, and the top ten carry roughly 2.8%. Sequencing was done on a sample of PBMCs. The receptor set was obtained from a woman aged 25-40 years in good health and CMV-seronegative.

J is TRBJ2-7 and V is TRBV18; TRBD1 matches 11 bases. The trim removed 5 bases at V and 5 bases at J, leaving 2 bases unmatched. CDR1 and CDR2 from the germline V gene are KGHSH and LQKENI. CDR3 length: 13 residues. CDR3 in DNA: TGTGCCAGCTCAGGACAGGGGGCCAACGAGCAGTACTTC. It encodes CASSGQGANEQYF. The complete variable domain, with remaining parts taken from reference TRBV18 and TRBJ2-7, reads NAGVMQNPRHLVRRRGQEARLRCSPMKGHSHVYWYRQLPEEGLKFMVYLQKENIIDESGMPKERFSAEFPKEGPSILRIQQVVRGDSAAYFCASSGQGANEQYFGPGTRLTVT.

CDR3 protein: CASSDRVGTEAFF. The DNA of the CDR3 is TGTGCCAGCAGTGACAGGGTAGGCACTGAAGCTTTCTTT. V gene TRBV6-5 combines with J gene TRBJ1-1; 7 nucleotides match TRBD1. The ends lost 5 bases at V and 4 bases at J; junction bases unmatched: 4. Germline CDR1 reads MNHEY; CDR2 reads SVGAGI. This CDR3 is built from 13 residues.

This chain uses TRBV5-1 with TRBJ2-7; TRBD2 is a possible D gene (5 bases). Germline V gives CDR1 SGHRS, CDR2 YFSETQ. V gave up 2 bases and J gave up 4 bases, with 10 bases separating them. The CDR3 totals 13 residues. The CDR3 bases are TGCGCCAGCAGCTTCGCAGGAGGTTACGAGCAGTACTTC. It translates to CASSFAGGYEQYF. The full variable domain, in which reference TRBV5-1 and TRBJ2-7 provide the parts outside the CDR3, is KAGVTQTPRYLIKTRGQQVTLSCSPISGHRSVSWYQQTPGQGLQFLFEYFSETQRNKGNFPGRFSGRQFSNSRSEMNVSTLELGDSALYLCASSFAGGYEQYFGPGTRLTVT.

This chain joins TRBV5-1 and TRBJ1-3; possibly TRBD1 for D (5 bases). The CDR3 covers 16 residues. Germline V CDR1 and CDR2: SGHRS, YFSETQ. Trimming removed 1 base from V and 0 bases from J, with 11 bases in between. The CDR3 sequence is CASSLMGGSSGNTIYF. As DNA, the CDR3 is TGCGCCAGCAGCTTGATGGGGGGGAGCTCTGGAAACACCATATATTTT.

The V call is TRBV29-1, the J call TRBJ2-1; 8 bases match TRBD2. J was trimmed by 7 bases and V by 2 bases; bases with no gene match: 4. The CDR3 runs to 13 residues. In germline, CDR1 is SQVTM, CDR2 ANQGSEA. DNA for the CDR3: TGCAGCGTTGAAAGAAGCGGGGGTAATGAGCAGTTCTTC. Protein: CSVERSGGNEQFF.

The chain recombines TRBV5-1 with TRBJ2-1, with D maybe TRBD1 (6 bases). The V end lost 4 bases, the J end lost 2 bases, and 10 bases lay between the germline ends. Germline V gene sequence: CDR1 SGHRS, CDR2 YFSETQ. This CDR3 contains 14 residues. The CDR3 reads CASSTDRTYNEQFF. The CDR3 DNA sequence: TGCGCCAGCAGCACTGACAGGACCTACAATGAGCAGTTCTTC.

This clone was observed once. The chain couples TRBV29-1 to TRBJ1-5; maybe TRBD1 (5 bases). The CDR3 is 13 residues long. The ends were cut back, 6 bases at V and 2 bases at J, with 11 bases in the middle. Germline-derived CDR1 and CDR2 are SQVTM and ANQGSEA. CDR3 in DNA: TGCAGCGTCCGGGGAGGGGGCAATCAGCCCCAGCATTTT. It yields the protein CSVRGGGNQPQHF.

As concerns this clone: At one boundary the junction diverges from the germline segment, which might be a read error. This chain joins TRBV2 and TRBJ2-5; D gene ambiguous. The CDR3 is 13 residues long. Per the germline V gene, CDR1 is SNHLY and CDR2 is FYNNEI. Here the CDR3 reads CASGRGNQEAQYF. The DNA of the CDR3 is TGTGCCAGCGGTCGCGGAAACCAAGAGGCCCAGTACTTC.

This clone occurred once. The genes are TRBV19 and TRBJ1-4; D ambiguous. The CDR3 totals 15 residues. V lost 2 bases and J lost 8, with 15 bases in between. The germline V gene encodes CDR1 LNHDA and CDR2 SQIVND (reference sequence). The CDR3 region is CASSIMAEGLEKLFF. The CDR3 DNA sequence: TGTGCCAGTAGTATAATGGCGGAAGGCCTAGAAAAACTGTTTTTT.

The chain combines TRBV15 with TRBJ2-7; 10 bases match TRBD2. The V and J ends lost 2 bases and 6 bases, in that order; junction bases with no gene match: 7. CDR3 length: 15 amino acids. CDR1 is LNHNV, CDR2 YYDKDF, per germline (reference sequence). The CDR3, as DNA: TGTGCCACCAGCAGAAATCTAGCGGGGGTGGGCGAGCAGTACTTC. It encodes CATSRNLAGVGEQYF.

For the CDR3, the DNA is TGTGCCAGCAGCCCAAGCGGGGGGATAGATACGCAGTATTTT. Its translation is CASSPSGGIDTQYF. This chain joins TRBV6-5 and TRBJ2-3; 9 bases fit TRBD2. Unmatched junction bases numbered 6, after V lost 6 bases and J lost 5 bases. CDR1 MNHEY and CDR2 SVGAGI come from the germline V gene. There are 14 residues in the CDR3.

The rearrangement links TRBV7-9 to TRBJ1-2; 7 bases fit TRBD1. The CDR3 contains 15 residues. The ends lost 6 bases at V and 0 bases at J; junction bases unmatched: 7. CDR1 and CDR2 from the germline V gene are SEHNR and FQNEAQ (reference sequence). In DNA form, the CDR3 reads TGTGCCAGCAGTCCAACCGGGACAGCTAACTATGGCTACACCTTC. Protein: CASSPTGTANYGYTF. The whole variable domain, remainder taken from reference TRBV7-9 and TRBJ1-2, is DTGVSQNPRHKITKRGQNVTFRCDPISEHNRLYWYRQTLGQGPEFLTYFQNEAQLEKSRLLSDRFSAERPKGSFSTLEIQRTEQGDSAMYLCASSPTGTANYGYTFGSGTRLTVV.

The rearrangement joins TRBV6-5 to TRBJ1-1; tentatively, D is TRBD1 (5 bases). V lost 5 bases and J 11 bases, leaving 21 bases between the germline ends. The CDR3 has 14 residues. Germline lookup yields CDR1 MNHEY and CDR2 SVGAGI. DNA of the CDR3: TGTGCCAGCAGTCCCTACAGCGATTCGGGGGAGGCTTTCTTT. It encodes CASSPYSDSGEAFF.

This clone was seen only once. The chain joins TRBV19 to TRBJ1-1; 7 nucleotides line up with TRBD1. Per the germline V gene, CDR1 is LNHDA and CDR2 is SQIVND (reference sequence). V dropped 6 bases and J dropped 1; count of bases not matched to a gene: 2. This CDR3 contains 13 residues. In DNA, the CDR3 is TGTGCCAGTAGATCAGGGGGGAACACTGAAGCTTTCTTT. Translated: CASRSGGNTEAFF. The entire variable domain, with the rest obtained from reference TRBV19 and TRBJ1-1, is as follows: DGGITQSPKYLFRKEGQNVTLSCEQNLNHDAMYWYRQDPGQGLRLIYYSQIVNDFQKGDIAEGYSVSREKKESFPLTVTSAQKNPTAFYLCASRSGGNTEAFFGQGTRLTVV.

The chain couples TRBV30 to TRBJ1-2, with a tentative D call TRBD1 (6 bases). V was cut by 1 base and J by 4 bases, with 7 bases left in between. The CDR3 extends over 12 amino acids. The germline gives CDR1 GTSNPN, CDR2 SVGIG (reference sequence). CDR3 protein: CAWSDRAYGYTF. The CDR3 DNA reads TGTGCCTGGAGTGACAGGGCCTATGGCTACACCTTC.

The count of this clone is one. The rearrangement uses TRBV30 and TRBJ1-2; D not resolved. The germline CDR1 and CDR2 sequences are GTSNPN and SVGIG (reference sequence). The V end was cut by 2 bases, the J end by 4 bases, with 11 bases between. CDR3 length equals 13 residues. DNA for the CDR3: TGTGCCTGGAGTTCGGGTGTCGGCTATGGCTACACCTTC. Its translation: CAWSSGVGYGYTF.

This sequence joins TRBV30 and TRBJ2-1; TRBD2 might be the D (6 bases). Germline CDR1 is GTSNPN and CDR2 is SVGIG (reference sequence). The V end lost 3 bases, the J end lost 4 bases, and 16 bases lay between the germline ends. The CDR3 totals 15 residues. The CDR3 spells CAWSFRGGLYNEQFF. The CDR3 DNA is TGTGCCTGGAGCTTTAGGGGAGGTCTGTACAATGAGCAGTTCTTC.

In regard to this clone: An end of the junction differs from the germline gene, which may be a read error. Other DNA sequences of this sample code for an identical CDR3. The CDR3 loop is CASSLADRDGEDGYTF. The CDR3 DNA is TGCGCCAGCAGCTTAGCTGACCGAGACGGGGAAGATGGCTACACCTTC. The chain combines TRBV7-2 with TRBJ1-2, with unresolved D. The germline gives CDR1 SGHTA, CDR2 FQGNSA. The CDR3 runs 16 residues.

This clone was observed a handful of times. The V gene is TRBV7-8, the J gene TRBJ1-4, with D uncertain. Deletions cut 6 bases from V and 7 bases from J, with 18 bases between. The germline CDR1 and CDR2 sequences are SGHVS and FQNEAQ. The CDR3 is 15 amino acids. The CDR3: CASSIFAARGEKLFF. For the CDR3, the DNA is TGTGCCAGCAGTATATTCGCAGCGAGAGGTGAAAAACTGTTTTTT.

The chain is built from TRBV4-2 and TRBJ2-5; D might be TRBD2 (5 bases). Germline V gene sequence: CDR1 LGHNA, CDR2 YNFKEQ. The CDR3 spans 15 residues. V was pared by 4 bases and J by 2 bases, with 14 bases between. The CDR3 is CASSPTGGAQETQYF. DNA for the CDR3: TGTGCCAGCAGCCCCACCGGAGGAGCTCAAGAGACCCAGTACTTC.

This clone showed up just a few times. The J gene is TRBJ1-1, the V gene TRBV5-1, with 9 bases identical to TRBD1. Germline V gene sequence: CDR1 SGHRS, CDR2 YFSETQ. This CDR3 is built from 16 residues. J was trimmed by 5 bases and V by 4 bases; bases with no gene match: 12. The CDR3 DNA follows: TGCGCCAGCAGCCCAATACCGGACAGGGGAAGGACTGAAGCTTTCTTT. Residues: CASSPIPDRGRTEAFF.

This chain connects TRBV12-5 to TRBJ2-7, with 7 bases that match TRBD2. This CDR3 has 19 residues. After removal of 0 bases from V and 3 bases from J, the junction contained 17 bases not matched to a gene. Looked up from germline, CDR1 is LGHNT and CDR2 is FRNRAP. CDR3 in DNA: TGTGCTAGTGGTTTGGTACGGGCTAGCGGCCCCCTTCTTAACTACGAGCAGTACTTC. Translated: CASGLVRASGPLLNYEQYF.

The chain links TRBV28 to TRBJ1-5; 7 bases match TRBD1. The CDR3 spans 17 residues. Looked up from germline, CDR1 is MDHEN and CDR2 is SYDVKM. Trimming took 7 bases from V and 1 from J; bases not matched to a gene: 13. The CDR3 here is CASNLNRWGQSNQPQHF. For the CDR3, the DNA is TGTGCCAGCAATCTAAACCGATGGGGACAGAGCAATCAGCCCCAGCATTTT.

The rearrangement uses TRBV19 and TRBJ1-1, with D perhaps matching TRBD1 (6 bases). Trimming cost V 3 bases and J 3 bases, with 11 bases left between them. Germline CDR1 and CDR2: LNHDA and SQIVND (reference sequence). The CDR3 runs 14 residues. Here the CDR3 reads CASSMGGGYTEAFF. The CDR3 nucleotides are TGTGCCAGTAGTATGGGAGGGGGTTACACTGAAGCTTTCTTT.